This T cell receptor beta chain was observed in a study of human T cells and chemical hapten exposure (dated by TCRdb to about 2021). General notes on the study: For sensitization, 2% DPC in acetone was applied to an approximately 2 cm by approximately 2 cm area of upper inner arm skin. Patients additionally received weekly therapeutic DPC doses to the scalp throughout the roughly 25-week study period. Patch testing on the upper back used Finn chambers containing 0.01% DPC, with scoring done after 6 days according to International Contact Dermatitis Research Group standards. The patient cohort, mostly female, included alopecia areata with under or over 50% scalp involvement, alopecia totalis and alopecia universalis. Libraries were combined into a pool for sequencing, and differences in TCR yield between samples came mainly from small differences in library volumes within the pool. This study followed changes in the peripheral blood TCR repertoire in vivo during primary and secondary sensitization of alopecia patients to the hapten diphenylcyclopropenone (DPC). Blood samples were taken from patients before sensitization (week 0) and then at 2, 6 and about 24 weeks after DPC sensitization. Blood for TCR sequencing was provided by twenty-nine alopecia patients at one to four time points (pre-sensitization, 2, 6 and 24 weeks). Points the paper makes about the study in general: Repeated subsampling changed both the strength of the expansion versus patch-test correlation and the threshold at which the correlation became significant. No change with DPC sensitization was found in the number of TCRs above 1 in 1000 frequency, and no evidence of global repertoire structure alterations was found. Alopecia, a presumed autoimmune disease, was present in all patients, so the immune response of the patients might differ from that of healthy individuals. A positive correlation was found between the number of PT1 expanded TCRs and patch test score, with significance reached at thresholds 8, 16 and 32 but not 4. Compared with pre-sensitization or healthy control sets, expanded TCRs formed significantly more large CDR3 similarity clusters, which is consistent with antigen-driven responses.

The library was generated by RACE. Instrument on record: NextSeq 500. During library preparation, unique molecular identifiers were attached to individual cDNA molecules so that TCRs could be counted in a quantitative, reproducible way. Both TCR alpha and TCR beta chains were sequenced from each blood RNA sample. On the authors' methods: A median of about 87,000 TCRs per sample was observed, with a range of about 20,000 to 690,600. V, J and CDR3 annotation of the TCR reads was performed with the Decombinator software suite. For the PS versus PT1 abundance plots, all samples were subsampled to the same number of TCRs (28,000). TCRs were defined as expanded if absent before sensitization and observed at least eight times at the 2-week time point. TCRdb reworked the public reads: Q25 trimming with fastp, MiXCR clone assembly, productive beta chains retained. Rows are combined by CDR3 protein, so each entry shows the most common genes and DNA. For this entry, the V and J calls and clone size follow TCRdb and not the study's own pipeline. The table for this sample lists around 380,000 distinct CDR3 sequences; nearly 5% of them were counted only once. Of the sample, approximately 2.3% is held by the ten largest clones.

The CDR3 measures 13 amino acids from cysteine to phenylalanine. Only the CDR3 DNA is retained, 39 bases long and in frame from the first base. V loses 6 bases at its end and J loses 2 bases; junction bases beyond the gene matches: 7. CDR1 and CDR2, per the germline V gene, are SQVTM and ANQGSEA. The table lists this clonotype with many counts. Its antigen is still unknown. One base away there is no much larger clone; base qualities are not given. Sample time point, as interpreted from the label and publication: patch test 1, 2 weeks after DPC sensitization. Reading the label with the study, this specimen's treatment or condition is: therapeutic diphenylcyclopropenone sensitization with weekly scalp DPC. Blood at each patch-test visit was drawn before the patch test was applied. Patients were considered eligible if aged 18 to 70, diagnosed with alopecia and deemed suitable for DPC therapy, and patients were excluded if pregnant. Total RNA was extracted from unfractionated whole blood collected in Tempus Blood RNA tubes.

The material sequenced was whole blood, taken in connection with sensitization to the hapten diphenylcyclopropenone (DPC). Here the chain combines TRBV29-1 and TRBJ2-7, and 7 junctional nucleotides match TRBD1. The TCR originated in a woman aged 50 to 60 with alopecia areata. Some clones in this sample may be carry-over from other donors' samples. The DNA is as follows: TGCAGCGTCCAACAGGGGCCCCCCTACGAGCAGTACTTC. It specifies CSVQQGPPYEQYF.